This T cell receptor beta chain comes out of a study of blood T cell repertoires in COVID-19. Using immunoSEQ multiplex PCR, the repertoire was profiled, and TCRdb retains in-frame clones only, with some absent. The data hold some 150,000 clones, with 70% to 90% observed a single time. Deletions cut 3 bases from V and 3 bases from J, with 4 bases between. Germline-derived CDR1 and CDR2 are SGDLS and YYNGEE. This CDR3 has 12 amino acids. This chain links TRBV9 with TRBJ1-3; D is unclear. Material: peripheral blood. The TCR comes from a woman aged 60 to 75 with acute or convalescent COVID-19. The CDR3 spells CASSGSGNTIYF. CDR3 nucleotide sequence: TGTGCCAGCAGCGGCAGTGGAAACACCATATATTTT.